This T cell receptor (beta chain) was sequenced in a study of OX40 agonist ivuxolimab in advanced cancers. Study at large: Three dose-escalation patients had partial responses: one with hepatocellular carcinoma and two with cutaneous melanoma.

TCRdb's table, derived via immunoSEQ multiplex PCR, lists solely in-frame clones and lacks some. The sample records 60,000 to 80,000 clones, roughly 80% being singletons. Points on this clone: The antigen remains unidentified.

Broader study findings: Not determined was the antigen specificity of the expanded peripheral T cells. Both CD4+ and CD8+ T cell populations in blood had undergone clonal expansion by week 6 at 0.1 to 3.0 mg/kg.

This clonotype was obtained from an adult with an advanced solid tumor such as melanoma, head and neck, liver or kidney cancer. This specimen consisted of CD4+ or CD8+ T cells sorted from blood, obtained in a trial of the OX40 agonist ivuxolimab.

DNA of the CDR3: TGCGCCAGCAGCTTGGTGACAGCGAACACCGGGGAGCTGTTTTTT. It translates to CASSLVTANTGELFF. V and J are TRBV5-1 and TRBJ2-2; tentative D call: TRBD1 (5 bases). The germline V gene has CDR1 SGHRS and CDR2 YFSETQ. CDR3 length equals 15 residues. The germline V and J ends were trimmed by 0 bases and 0 bases, with 6 bases remaining between them.